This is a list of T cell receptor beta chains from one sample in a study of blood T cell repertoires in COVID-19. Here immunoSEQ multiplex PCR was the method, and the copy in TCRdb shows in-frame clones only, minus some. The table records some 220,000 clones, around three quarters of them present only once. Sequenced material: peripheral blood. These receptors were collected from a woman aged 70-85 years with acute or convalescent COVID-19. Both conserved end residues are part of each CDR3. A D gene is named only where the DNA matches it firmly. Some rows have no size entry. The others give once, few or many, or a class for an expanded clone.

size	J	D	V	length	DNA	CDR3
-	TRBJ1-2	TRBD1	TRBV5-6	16	TGTGCCAGCAGCTTGGAATTAGGACAGGCGAGAGATGGCTACACCTTC	CASSLELGQARDGYTF
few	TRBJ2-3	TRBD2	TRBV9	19	TGTGCCAGCAGCGTAGCAGCCGGGGGGGCCACCACAAGCACAGATACGCAGTATTTT	CASSVAAGGATTSTDTQYF
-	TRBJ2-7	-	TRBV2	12	TGTGCCAGCAGACAGGGTCTTGGCGAGCAGTACTTC	CASRQGLGEQYF
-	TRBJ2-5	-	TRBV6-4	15	TGTGCCAGCAGACTTCCAGGGGGGACGGAAGAGACCCAGTACTTC	CASRLPGGTEETQYF
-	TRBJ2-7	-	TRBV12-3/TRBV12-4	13	TGTGCCAGCAGTTTAACGGGAAACTACGAGCAGTACTTC	CASSLTGNYEQYF
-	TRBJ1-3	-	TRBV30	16	TGTGCCTGGAGTGTGGGGGGATTCGCCTCTGGAAACACCATATATTTT	CAWSVGGFASGNTIYF
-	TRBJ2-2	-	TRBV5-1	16	TGCGCCAGCAGCTTAACGGGGGGCACATACACCGGGGAGCTGTTTTTT	CASSLTGGTYTGELFF
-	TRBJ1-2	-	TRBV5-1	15	TGCGCCAGCAGCGTTCGGTTCAGGGGCAACTATGGCTACACCTTC	CASSVRFRGNYGYTF
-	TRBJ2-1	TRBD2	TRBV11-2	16	TGTGCCAGCAATTCTCTAGCGGGGGCCTCCGGGTATGAGCAGTTCTTC	CASNSLAGASGYEQFF
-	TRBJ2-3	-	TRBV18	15	TGTGCCAGCTCACCACTACAGGGTACGGTAGATACGCAGTATTTT	CASSPLQGTVDTQYF
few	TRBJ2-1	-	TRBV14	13	TGTGCCACTGGGAGGAGCTCCTACAATGAGCAGTTCTTC	CATGRSSYNEQFF
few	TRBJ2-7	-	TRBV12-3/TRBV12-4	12	TGTGCCAGCATTTCACGGGTTGGTGAGCAGTACTTC	CASISRVGEQYF
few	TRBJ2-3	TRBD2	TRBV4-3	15	TGCGCCAGCAGCTCAGAAGCGGGGGGAGTGAATACGCAGTATTTT	CASSSEAGGVNTQYF
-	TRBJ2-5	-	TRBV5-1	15	TGCGCCAGCGCCCCATTGGGACTCACGCAAGAGACCCAGTACTTC	CASAPLGLTQETQYF
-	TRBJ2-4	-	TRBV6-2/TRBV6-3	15	TGTGCCAGCAGTTTGGATAGCGGCGGCAAAAACATTCAGTACTTC	CASSLDSGGKNIQYF
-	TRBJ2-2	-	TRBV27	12	TGTGCCAGCACAGGGAACACCGGGGAGCTGTTTTTT	CASTGNTGELFF
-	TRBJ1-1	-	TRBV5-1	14	TGCGCCAGCAGCTTGGATCGGGCGGGGGGCTTATCTTTCTTT	CASSLDRAGGLSFF
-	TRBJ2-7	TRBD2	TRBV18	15	TGTGCCAGCTCACCGGGACTAGCGGGCTCCTACGAGCAGTACTTC	CASSPGLAGSYEQYF
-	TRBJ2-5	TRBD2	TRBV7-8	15	TGTGCCAGCAGCTCAACCGGGACTAGTGTTGAGACCCAGTACTTC	CASSSTGTSVETQYF
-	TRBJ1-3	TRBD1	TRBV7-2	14	TGTGCCAGCAGCTTCGGGACAGCTGGAAACACCATATATTTT	CASSFGTAGNTIYF
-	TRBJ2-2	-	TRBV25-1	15	TGTGCCAGCAGTGCTGAGCGGGCGAACACCGGGGAGCTGTTTTTT	CASSAERANTGELFF
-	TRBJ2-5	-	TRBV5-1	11	TGCGCCAGCAAGGAGCAAGAGACCCAGTACTTC	CASKEQETQYF
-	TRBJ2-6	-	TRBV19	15	TGTGCCAGTAGAGCCGAAACCTCTGGGGCCAACGTCCTGACTTTC	CASRAETSGANVLTF
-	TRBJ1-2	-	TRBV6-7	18	TGTGCCAGCAGTTACGCGGCTTGGGGCCCCGGGCGGTTCTATGGCTACACCTTC	CASSYAAWGPGRFYGYTF
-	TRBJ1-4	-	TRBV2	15	TGTGCCAGCAGTGATATGGCAGGAACTAATGAAAAACTGTTTTTT	CASSDMAGTNEKLFF
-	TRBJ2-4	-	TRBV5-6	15	TGTGCCAGCAGCTTGTCGAGATTCGACAAAAACATTCAGTACTTC	CASSLSRFDKNIQYF
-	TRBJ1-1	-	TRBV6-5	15	TGTGCCAGCAGTTCTACTCCAGGGGTGGGCACTGAAGCTTTCTTT	CASSSTPGVGTEAFF
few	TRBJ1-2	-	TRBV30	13	TGTGCCTGGAGCCTGACAGCCCCCTCCGGCTACACCTTC	CAWSLTAPSGYTF
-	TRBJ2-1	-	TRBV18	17	TGTGCCAGCTCACCGCGTCAGGTACGGGGGTCCTACAATGAGCAGTTCTTC	CASSPRQVRGSYNEQFF
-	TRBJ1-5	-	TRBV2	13	TGTGCCAGCAGACCCGACTTTAATCAGCCCCAGCATTTT	CASRPDFNQPQHF
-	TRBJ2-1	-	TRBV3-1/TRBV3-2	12	TGTGCCAGCAGCCAATCAGATGCTGAGCAGTTCTTC	CASSQSDAEQFF